Described below is a single T cell receptor (beta chain) sequence and its context. Its antigen is not identified. These data originate in a study of OX40 agonist ivuxolimab in advanced cancers. Background on the study: The patients received agonistic anti-OX40 (CD134) antibody ivuxolimab. One hepatocellular carcinoma and a couple of cutaneous melanoma patients partially responded.

Study-level points and caveats: Clonal expansion by week 6 occurred in CD4+ and CD8+ blood T cells (at 0.1 to 3.0 mg/kg). CD8+ T cells were the subset that, on average, had more expanded clones than CD4+.

Generated by immunoSEQ multiplex PCR, the TCRdb table keeps only in-frame clones and is missing some. Found here are 60,000 to 80,000 clones, roughly 84% of them singletons; the top ten hold 1.1%. This receptor was taken from an adult with an advanced solid tumor such as melanoma, head and neck, liver or kidney cancer. The material was CD4+ or CD8+ T cells sorted from blood, obtained in a trial of the OX40 agonist ivuxolimab.

This CDR3 reads CASSPDNTGELFF. Written as DNA, the CDR3 is TGTGCCAGCTCACCGGACAACACCGGGGAGCTGTTTTTT. V gene TRBV18 combines with J gene TRBJ2-2; D uncertain. V lost 3 bases, J lost 2 bases, and 4 bases lay in between. CDR3 size: 13 residues. Germline CDR1 reads KGHSH; CDR2 reads LQKENI.